This T cell receptor (beta chain) was found in a study of cytomegalovirus exposure and HLA in healthy donors. General observations from the study: Later analysis found that TCR beta chains associated with HLA were more clonally expanded than other, equally common chains.

V was clipped by 7 bases and J by 3 bases; unmatched bases: 18. The CDR3 sequence is 17 residues long. Germline-derived CDR1 and CDR2 are MDHEN and SYDVKM. The PCR used 60 Vbeta and 13 Jbeta primers. Repertoires were generated with immunoSEQ multiplex PCR, while TCRdb's copy carries only in-frame clones and drops some. Of under 200,000 clones listed, roughly 80% are singletons. On this clone itself: Its antigen remains unknown.

V is TRBV28 and J is TRBJ2-7; 7 positions match TRBD2. Sample: PBMCs. The origin of this receptor is a woman aged 30 to 39 in good health and CMV-seronegative. As DNA, the CDR3 is TGTGCCAGCACCAATACCCGGGGGGTTTGGCCAGTCTACGAGCAGTACTTC. It encodes CASTNTRGVWPVYEQYF. The full variable domain, with the rest looked up from reference TRBV28 and TRBJ2-7, is DVKVTQSSRYLVKRTGEKVFLECVQDMDHENMFWYRQDPGLGLRLIYFSYDVKMKEKGDIPEGYSVSREKKERFSLILESASTNQTSMYLCASTNTRGVWPVYEQYFGPGTRLTVT.